In its sample, the clone carrying this T cell receptor beta chain was seen a few times. Its target is not known. The entry originates in a study of T cells in Graves' hyperthyroidism and ophthalmopathy. Study-wide points: In blood, most of the thyroid clonotypes expanded above 0.001 were also present. Before onset, by a median of around 6.1 months, the model predicted ophthalmopathy.

Hyperthyroidism of Graves' type that showed no ophthalmopathy progression within 18 months was stable. Hyperthyroidism, newly diagnosed and lasting under 2 months, affected patients aged 18 to 65. Amplification of TCR beta CDR3 regions used RNA as the template. The study used the HTBI primer set for a first-round RT-PCR of the TCR CDR3. One entry per CDR3 protein, called by TCRdb with MiXCR from the multiplex PCR reads. The sample shows tens of thousands of distinct CDR3 sequences, roughly 50% of them seen only once. CDR1 and CDR2 (germline): SGHTA, FQGNSA. This CDR3 has 16 amino acids. V lost 7 bases to trimming and J lost 10 bases, with 23 bases between them.

V usage is TRBV7-2 and J usage is TRBJ1-6, with D tentatively TRBD1 (5 bases). The clonotype comes from a young man with Graves' hyperthyroidism. Source material: peripheral blood or thyroid tissue (not recorded which). This CDR3 is CASIFGSGQTRSPLHF. The CDR3 nucleotides are TGTGCCAGCATCTTCGGGTCAGGGCAGACCCGGTCACCCCTCCACTTT.